Presented here are 27 T cell receptor beta chains from one specimen sequenced in a study of human T cells and chemical hapten exposure. Regarding time point: pre-sensitization, week 0. Indicated treatment: therapeutic diphenylcyclopropenone sensitization with weekly scalp DPC. Each CDR3 protein is one row after TCRdb ran MiXCR on the RACE reads. The sample has 250,000 to 300,000 distinct CDR3 sequences; around 7.3% are singletons. Source: whole blood, taken in connection with sensitization to the hapten diphenylcyclopropenone (DPC). The source of these receptors is a man aged 18 to 29 with alopecia areata. Some clones in this sample may be carry-over from other donors' samples.

At least ten counts were recorded for this clonotype. The V and J genes are TRBV12-3 or TRBV12-4 and TRBJ2-1; TRBD1 is a possible D gene (5 bases). This CDR3 is 15 amino acids long. V was clipped by 4 bases and J by 5 bases, with 15 bases between them. CDR3 region: CASSSLGADDNEQFF. The CDR3 region has the DNA TGTGCCAGCAGTTCCCTTGGGGCAGATGACAATGAGCAGTTCTTC.

The rearrangement joins TRBV10-2 to TRBJ2-3; TRBD1 matches 9 bases. The germline V gene encodes CDR1 WSHSY and CDR2 SAAADI. The CDR3 length is 16 residues. V was clipped by 1 base and J by 5 bases; unmatched bases: 7. As DNA, the CDR3 is TGCGCCAGCAGTGAGTTTACAGGGGGCCGAGGAGATACGCAGTATTTT. Translation gives CASSEFTGGRGDTQYF.

The table lists this clonotype with a few counts. The gene calls are TRBV14 and TRBJ1-1; D is ambiguous. Deletions cut 0 bases from V and 4 bases from J, with 21 bases between. CDR1 and CDR2 (germline): SGHDN, FVKESK. The CDR3 length is 18 residues. As DNA, the CDR3 is TGTGCCAGCAGCCAAGAAGGAGTTTCAAGTTGGTTTGGCACTGAAGCTTTCTTT. Residues: CASSQEGVSSWFGTEAFF.

This clonotype showed up many times. The V call is TRBV4-3, the J call TRBJ1-6; D not certain. Germline CDR1 reads LGHNA; CDR2 reads YSLEER. The V and J ends lost 0 bases and 10 bases respectively, with 10 bases between them. The CDR3 runs 14 residues. For the CDR3, the DNA is TGCGCCAGCAGCCAAGAGTTGTGGAGATCACCCCTCCACTTT. This encodes CASSQELWRSPLHF.

This clonotype occurred many times. Compared with germline, one end of the junction differs, possibly owing to a read error. V and J are TRBV5-1 and TRBJ2-3; tentatively, D is TRBD2 (6 bases). Germline CDR1 SGHRS, CDR2 YFSETQ. The CDR3 is made up of 13 amino acids. CDR3 protein: CASSLWGADTQYF. As DNA, the CDR3 is TGTGCCAGCAGCTTGTGGGGGGCAGATACGCAGTATTTT.

The V and J genes are TRBV27 and TRBJ1-2; D is perhaps TRBD1 (6 bases). Looked up from germline, CDR1 is MNHEY and CDR2 is SMNVEV (reference sequence). Between the trimmed V and J ends, which lost 3 bases and 2 bases, there was a span of 13 bases. This CDR3 has 15 residues. The CDR3 DNA reads as TGTGCCAGCAGTTTGTCGGGACAAGCCAACTATGGCTACACCTTC. Translated, it gives CASSLSGQANYGYTF.

The J gene is TRBJ2-1, the V gene TRBV28, with D tentatively TRBD2 (6 bases). This CDR3 comprises 13 residues. CDR1 MDHEN and CDR2 SYDVKM come from the germline V gene. Trimming took off 2 bases at V and 9 bases at J, with 11 bases between the two ends. The CDR3 is CASSLIGGIEQFF. The CDR3 nucleotides read TGTGCCAGCAGTTTAATTGGAGGGATTGAGCAGTTCTTC.

To note about this clonotype: A much larger clone differs from this one at a single base, so this may be a read error. The J gene is TRBJ1-5, the V gene TRBV5-5; D is undetermined. This CDR3 contains 13 residues. V lost 6 bases and J 6 bases, leaving 13 bases between the germline ends. The germline V gene encodes CDR1 SGHKS and CDR2 YYEKEE (reference sequence). CDR3 bases: TGTGCCAGCAACCATGAGCCGCCTCAGCCCCAGCATTTT. Protein product: CASNHEPPQPQHF.

The V gene is TRBV3-1, the J gene TRBJ2-5; D remains ambiguous. Germline V gene lookup returns CDR1 LGHDT and CDR2 YNNKEL (reference sequence). V shed 0 bases and J shed 5 bases, with 13 bases lying between them. The CDR3 is made up of 15 amino acids. CDR3 sequence: CASSQDPRRFETQYF. CDR3 bases: TGTGCCAGCAGCCAAGATCCCCGACGTTTTGAGACCCAGTACTTC.

This clonotype was detected ten times or more. V gene TRBV7-9 combines with J gene TRBJ1-1; the D is unclear. The length of the CDR3 is 14 residues. V was pared by 5 bases and J by 0 bases, with 10 bases between. From germline, CDR1 is SEHNR and CDR2 FQNEAQ (reference sequence). CDR3 amino acids: CASSKGRLNTEAFF. For the CDR3, the DNA is TGTGCCAGCAGCAAAGGACGGTTGAACACTGAAGCTTTCTTT.

This clonotype was observed a handful of times. J is TRBJ1-6 and V is TRBV20-1; 7 positions match TRBD1. Per the germline V gene, CDR1 is DFQATT and CDR2 is SNEGSKA (reference sequence). Losses at the gene ends were 3 bases for V and 8 bases for J; bases not matched to a gene: 1. CDR3 length: 12 residues. The CDR3, as DNA: TGCAGTGCTAGTAGGGGGCATTCACCCCTCCACTTT. Its translation: CSASRGHSPLHF.

This clonotype was counted between two and nine times. The chain carries TRBV7-9 and TRBJ1-1, with D possibly matching TRBD1 (5 bases). The CDR3 length is 14 residues. Germline V gene data show CDR1 as SEHNR and CDR2 as FQNEAQ (reference sequence). The V end lost 5 bases, the J end lost 3 bases, and 13 bases lay between the germline ends. The CDR3 region has the DNA TGTGCCAGCAGCCCCGGGACCCCACACACTGAAGCTTTCTTT. As protein: CASSPGTPHTEAFF.

The chain links TRBV27 to TRBJ1-6; D may be TRBD1 (5 bases). The CDR3 consists of 14 residues. CDR1 is MNHEY, CDR2 SMNVEV, per germline (reference sequence). With 3 bases removed from V and 7 bases from J, the gap between germline ends came to 10 bases. The CDR3 region is CASSFRGLNSPLHF. The CDR3 DNA is TGTGCCAGCAGTTTTCGGGGGTTAAATTCACCCCTCCACTTT.

This clonotype showed up just a few times. This chain joins TRBV21-1 and TRBJ2-3; whether TRBD1, the table's D call, matches the DNA was not checked. TRBV21-1 is tagged as a pseudogene. The CDR3 runs to 14 residues. The CDR3 sequence is CASSSRAGQDTQYF. CDR3 in DNA: TGTGCCAGCAGCAGTAGGGCGGGACAAGATACGCAGTATTTT.

This clonotype was detected a few times. The chain carries TRBV2 and TRBJ2-4; D uncertain. With 2 bases removed from V and 7 bases from J, the gap between germline ends came to 6 bases. Per the germline V gene, CDR1 is SNHLY and CDR2 is FYNNEI. The CDR3 has 12 amino acids. The DNA for the CDR3 is TGTGCCAGCAGTGAAACTGTGAACATTCAGTACTTC. Residues: CASSETVNIQYF.

This clonotype was recorded a few times. CDR3 nucleotide sequence: TGTGCCAGCAGCTTGGGAGCTGGGGGCACCAAAAACATTCAGTACTTC. It translates to CASSLGAGGTKNIQYF. V gene TRBV5-5 combines with J gene TRBJ2-4; D perhaps matches TRBD1 (6 bases). This CDR3 is 16 amino acids long. The germline gives CDR1 SGHKS, CDR2 YYEKEE (reference sequence). V lost 0 bases and J lost 2, with 12 bases in between.

This clonotype was found many times. The chain links TRBV20-1 to TRBJ1-2; D unclear. This CDR3 is built from 13 residues. The ends were cut back, 4 bases at V and 6 bases at J, with 15 bases in the middle. The V gene's germline CDR1 is DFQATT and CDR2 SNEGSKA (reference sequence). CDR3 in amino acids: CSAKKGIYDGYTF. The CDR3 DNA sequence: TGCAGTGCTAAAAAAGGGATTTATGATGGCTACACCTTC.

This clonotype came up many times. The chain combines TRBV29-1 with TRBJ1-1; no clear D gene. The CDR3 sequence is 11 residues long. Between the trimmed V and J ends, which lost 7 bases and 4 bases, there was a span of 10 bases. Per the germline V gene, CDR1 is SQVTM and CDR2 is ANQGSEA. The CDR3 region has the DNA TGCAGCGCTTGCCGGGGCACTGAAGCTTTCTTT. Amino acids: CSACRGTEAFF. Drawing the rest from reference TRBV29-1 and TRBJ1-1, the complete variable domain is SAVISQKPSRDICQRGTSLTIQCQVDSQVTMMFWYRQQPGQSLTLIATANQGSEATYESGFVIDKFPISRPNLTFSTLTVSNMSPEDSSIYLCSACRGTEAFFGQGTRLTVV.

This clonotype was recorded many times. This chain uses TRBV5-5 with TRBJ2-1; maybe TRBD1 (5 bases). Trimming cost V 4 bases and J 1 base, with 9 bases left between them. CDR1 and CDR2 (germline): SGHKS, YYEKEE (reference sequence). CDR3 length: 14 amino acids. CDR3 sequence: CASSRRESYNEQFF. CDR3 sequence (DNA): TGTGCCAGCAGCCGCAGGGAATCCTACAATGAGCAGTTCTTC.

This clonotype has ten or more counts. V gene TRBV5-1 combines with J gene TRBJ2-2, with no clear D. Germline CDR1 is SGHRS and CDR2 is YFSETQ. The CDR3 extends over 14 amino acids. Trimming left V 6 bases short and J 5 bases short, with 14 bases between. Written as DNA, the CDR3 is TGCGCCAGCAACCGAAACTTGGAGACCGGGGAGCTGTTTTTT. Its translation is CASNRNLETGELFF.

This chain uses TRBV11-1 with TRBJ2-5; D is undetermined. V was cut by 5 bases and J by 2 bases, with 12 bases left in between. This CDR3 is 14 amino acids long. Germline V gene sequence: CDR1 SGHAT, CDR2 FQDESV (reference sequence). The CDR3 DNA reads TGTGCCAGCAGCCCGGTACCGAGTCAAGAGACCCAGTACTTC. It specifies CASSPVPSQETQYF.

A remark on this clonotype: It may be a read error: a sequence one base away is much more abundant. No conserved phenylalanine or tryptophan ends this CDR3, so it is likely a read error. The rearrangement links TRBV11-2 to TRBJ2-6; D gene uncertain. This CDR3 comprises 15 residues. The germline V gene encodes CDR1 SGHAT and CDR2 FQNNGV. V lost 5 bases and J lost 2, with 10 bases in between. The CDR3 nucleotides are TGTGCCAGCAGCCCGCCTGGGACTGGGGCCAACGTCCTGACTCTC. This translates into CASSPPGTGANVLTL.

This clonotype has at least ten counts. The V and J genes are TRBV12-3 or TRBV12-4 and TRBJ2-2, with D maybe TRBD1 (6 bases). V shed 5 bases and J shed 4 bases, with 14 bases lying between them. The CDR3 has 15 residues. This CDR3 reads CASSNTGIFTGELFF. CDR3 bases: TGTGCCAGCAGTAATACAGGGATCTTCACCGGGGAGCTGTTTTTT.

The chain couples TRBV28 to TRBJ1-2, with 8 bases lining up with TRBD1. V gave up 4 bases and J gave up 4 bases; unmatched junction bases: 11. CDR1 and CDR2 (germline): MDHEN, SYDVKM. The CDR3 contains 16 residues. This CDR3 reads CASSSPTGQGAYGYTF. CDR3 nucleotide sequence: TGTGCCAGCAGTTCCCCGACGGGCCAGGGGGCCTATGGCTACACCTTC.

V usage is TRBV7-2 and J usage is TRBJ1-1; TRBD1 matches at 8 bases. CDR3 size: 14 residues. Germline values: CDR1 SGHTA, CDR2 FQGNSA. V dropped 5 bases and J dropped 1; count of bases not matched to a gene: 3. The CDR3 coding sequence is TGTGCCAGCAGCGAGGACAGGGCGAACACTGAAGCTTTCTTT. This codes for CASSEDRANTEAFF.

Only a few counts were recorded for this clonotype. The chain carries TRBV9 and TRBJ2-5, with a tentative D call TRBD2 (5 bases). Between the trimmed V and J ends, which lost 3 bases and 0 bases, there was a span of 21 bases. CDR3 length: 18 amino acids. Looked up from germline, CDR1 is SGDLS and CDR2 is YYNGEE. CDR3 DNA sequence: TGTGCCAGCAGCGGAAGCGGTTTGGGGTCTTGGTACCAAGAGACCCAGTACTTC. Translated: CASSGSGLGSWYQETQYF.

This clonotype has a count of ten or more. This chain connects TRBV6-5 to TRBJ1-5, with TRBD1 as a possible D gene (6 bases). The CDR3 is made up of 15 amino acids. V lost 2 bases, J lost 5 bases, and 13 bases lay in between. Germline V gene sequence: CDR1 MNHEY, CDR2 SVGAGI. The CDR3 DNA follows: TGTGCCAGCAGTTACCGTACAGGGAGGGATCAGCCCCAGCATTTT. This codes for CASSYRTGRDQPQHF.